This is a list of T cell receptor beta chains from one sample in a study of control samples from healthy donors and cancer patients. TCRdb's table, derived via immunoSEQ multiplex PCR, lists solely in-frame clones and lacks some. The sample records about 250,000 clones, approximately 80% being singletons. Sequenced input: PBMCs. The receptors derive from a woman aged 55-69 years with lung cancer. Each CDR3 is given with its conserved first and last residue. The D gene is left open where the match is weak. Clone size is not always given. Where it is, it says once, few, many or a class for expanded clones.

DNA: TGTGCCAGCAGCCCTAGCGGCGGGGAGAACACTGAAGCTTTCTTT
CDR3: CASSPSGGENTEAFF
D: -
J: TRBJ1-1
size: -
V: TRBV7-2

DNA: TGCGCCAGCAGCCAAGTTGCAGGGCACTCCTACAATGAGCAGTTCTTC
CDR3: CASSQVAGHSYNEQFF
D: -
J: TRBJ2-1
size: -
V: TRBV4-1

DNA: TGTGCCAGCAGTTACTCCGGGGGGGGGAGTAATTCACCCCTCCACTTT
CDR3: CASSYSGGGSNSPLHF
D: -
J: TRBJ1-6
size: -
V: TRBV6-2/TRBV6-3

DNA: TGTGCCAGCAGCTTTGTCCGCCCCCTCGAGACAGAGCCTAACTATGGCTACACCTTC
CDR3: CASSFVRPLETEPNYGYTF
D: -
J: TRBJ1-2
size: -
V: TRBV7-9

DNA: TGTGCCACCAGTGAGACAGGGAAGAACACTGAAGCTTTCTTT
CDR3: CATSETGKNTEAFF
D: TRBD1
J: TRBJ1-1
size: -
V: TRBV24-1

DNA: TGTGCCAGTAGTATGGGGGGCGGGTACTCTGGGGCCAACGTCCTGACTTTC
CDR3: CASSMGGGYSGANVLTF
D: -
J: TRBJ2-6
size: -
V: TRBV19

DNA: TGTGCCAGCAGTTTGGCAGGGGCGAGGGAGAACTATGGCTACACCTTC
CDR3: CASSLAGARENYGYTF
D: -
J: TRBJ1-2
size: -
V: TRBV6-5

DNA: TGTGCCAGCAGCCCGTTATTATCCGGGGAGCTGTTTTTT
CDR3: CASSPLLSGELFF
D: -
J: TRBJ2-2
size: -
V: TRBV5-6

DNA: TGCAGCGTCAACGGGGCCTACAATGAGCAGTTCTTC
CDR3: CSVNGAYNEQFF
D: -
J: TRBJ2-1
size: few
V: TRBV29-1

DNA: TGTGCCAGCAGCCGAGTAATAACGGGAAGCGATGAGCAGTTCTTC
CDR3: CASSRVITGSDEQFF
D: -
J: TRBJ2-1
size: -
V: TRBV3-1/TRBV3-2

DNA: TGTGCCAGCAGCCAAGGGACAGGGGGACAGCCCCAGCATTTT
CDR3: CASSQGTGGQPQHF
D: TRBD1
J: TRBJ1-5
size: -
V: TRBV3-1/TRBV3-2

DNA: TGTGCCACCAGCAGAGATGGGAGGGGCGGGGAGCTGTTTTTT
CDR3: CATSRDGRGGELFF
D: TRBD2
J: TRBJ2-2
size: -
V: TRBV15

DNA: TGTGCCAGCAGCCAGGCTACCGGCAACTATGGCTACACCTTC
CDR3: CASSQATGNYGYTF
D: -
J: TRBJ1-2
size: few
V: TRBV3-1/TRBV3-2

DNA: TGTGCCAGCAGCCAAGATGTGGCGGCAGGGGGCAACCAGCCCCAGCATTTT
CDR3: CASSQDVAAGGNQPQHF
D: TRBD1
J: TRBJ1-5
size: once
V: TRBV4-2

DNA: TGTGCCAGCAGCTTAAAAAGGGGTAGAACAGATACGCAGTATTTT
CDR3: CASSLKRGRTDTQYF
D: -
J: TRBJ2-3
size: few
V: TRBV7-2

DNA: TGTGCCAGCAGCAGGACACCGAATGAAAAACTGTTTTTT
CDR3: CASSRTPNEKLFF
D: -
J: TRBJ1-4
size: -
V: TRBV7-9

DNA: TGTGCCGGGGGCGGGAACACTGAAGCTTTCTTT
CDR3: CAGGGNTEAFF
D: -
J: TRBJ1-1
size: -
V: TRBV18

DNA: TGTGCCAGCAGTGGTTTCGGATATGGCTACACCTTC
CDR3: CASSGFGYGYTF
D: -
J: TRBJ1-2
size: -
V: TRBV25-1

DNA: TGTGCCAGCAGCTCGTCCCGGGGGGCGCAGTCCTATGGCTACACCTTC
CDR3: CASSSSRGAQSYGYTF
D: -
J: TRBJ1-2
size: -
V: TRBV7-8

DNA: TGTGCCAGCAGCTTAGTCGGCGAGCGGAAGACCCAGTACTTC
CDR3: CASSLVGERKTQYF
D: -
J: TRBJ2-5
size: few
V: TRBV7-2

DNA: TGTGCCAGCCGGACTAGCGGGGGGTCAGATACGCAGTATTTT
CDR3: CASRTSGGSDTQYF
D: TRBD2
J: TRBJ2-3
size: -
V: TRBV6-5

DNA: TGTGCCAGCAGTGCCTCAGGGGACCCCGTTGGGCCCCTCCACTTT
CDR3: CASSASGDPVGPLHF
D: -
J: TRBJ1-6
size: few
V: TRBV6-4

DNA: TGTGCCAGCACCCTGACAGGGGGCGATGGCTACACCTTC
CDR3: CASTLTGGDGYTF
D: TRBD1
J: TRBJ1-2
size: -
V: TRBV7-3